This T cell receptor (beta chain) was recorded in a study of blood T cell repertoires in COVID-19. Turning to the study itself: Samples of COVID-19 (acute and convalescent) were obtained from the United States, Italy and Spain. Nucleic acid was either cDNA or gDNA, and it came from T cells, B-cell-depleted T cells, or PBMCs.

In the authors' workflow: Nucleated cell number was recorded as an estimate derived from reference gene primer amplification. Libraries were prepared by immunoSEQ multiplex PCR; TCRdb keeps only in-frame clonotypes and omits some of them. V, J and clone size reflect that table, while D and trimming were determined from the DNA. The table includes hundreds of thousands of clones, roughly 90% detected once. The CDR3 runs 15 residues. Trimming removed 6 bases at V and 4 bases at J, with 19 bases between. In germline, CDR1 is SGHAT, CDR2 FQNNGV. The genes are TRBV11-2 and TRBJ2-7; no clear D gene. The clonotype comes from a woman aged 45-65 years with active or convalescent COVID-19. Sequenced material: peripheral blood. The CDR3: CASRHYRNIDYEQYF. CDR3 sequence (DNA): TGTGCCAGCAGGCATTACAGAAATATCGATTACGAGCAGTACTTC.